This entry features one T cell receptor beta chain sequence. Its matching antigen is unknown. The Oncomine TCR Beta short-read assay was what sequenced the DNA obtained from cultured CD4+ T cells. TCRdb reanalysed the PCR reads using MiXCR and keeps one entry per CDR3 protein. The data show 13,000 to 15,000 distinct CDR3 sequences, 43% seen once. As to treatment: roughly ten-day PBMC culture with coronavirus spike peptide pools or control peptides (ViraFEST assay). Wells contained fewer than 2.5 million PBMCs each, and these were cultured with about 9.1 IU/ml IL-2 and approximately 9.5 ug/ml peptide pools. This entry is derived from a study of vaccination and CD4 T cells after COVID-19. Study-wide background: Post-vaccine specimens were obtained a median approximately 70 days after dose two (range 14 to 241).

Study-wide results and limits: Spike mono-reactivity was found in 304 of the 307 vaccine-specific clones identified in convalescent patients. Looking at convalescent patients, a median roughly 83% of reactive clones were present only post-vaccination.

The source of this sequence is a human donor with COVID-19. Sample: cultured CD4+ T cells from blood.

CDR3 sequence reads: CSASPSTGSGNTIYF. The CDR3, as DNA: TGCAGTGCTAGCCCCTCGACAGGCTCTGGAAACACCATATATTTT. The chain carries TRBV20-1 and TRBJ1-3; D possibly corresponds to TRBD1 (6 bases). The CDR3 loop spans 15 amino acids. Trimming left V 3 bases short and J 0 bases short, with 12 bases between. Germline loops: CDR1 DFQATT, CDR2 SNEGSKA (reference sequence).